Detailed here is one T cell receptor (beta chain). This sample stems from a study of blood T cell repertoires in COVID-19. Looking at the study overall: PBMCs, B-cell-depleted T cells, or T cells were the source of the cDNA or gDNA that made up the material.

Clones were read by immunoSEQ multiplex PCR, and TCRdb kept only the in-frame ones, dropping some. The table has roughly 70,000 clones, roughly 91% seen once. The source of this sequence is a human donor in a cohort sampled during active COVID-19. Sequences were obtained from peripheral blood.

CDR3: CASSFTDSFYGYTF. The CDR3 DNA sequence: TGTGCCAGCAGTTTCACAGATTCCTTCTATGGCTACACCTTC. The rearrangement joins TRBV27 to TRBJ1-2; D unresolved. The CDR3 sequence is 14 residues long. Germline loops: CDR1 MNHEY, CDR2 SMNVEV (reference sequence). Deletions cut 3 bases from V and 4 bases from J, with 12 bases between.